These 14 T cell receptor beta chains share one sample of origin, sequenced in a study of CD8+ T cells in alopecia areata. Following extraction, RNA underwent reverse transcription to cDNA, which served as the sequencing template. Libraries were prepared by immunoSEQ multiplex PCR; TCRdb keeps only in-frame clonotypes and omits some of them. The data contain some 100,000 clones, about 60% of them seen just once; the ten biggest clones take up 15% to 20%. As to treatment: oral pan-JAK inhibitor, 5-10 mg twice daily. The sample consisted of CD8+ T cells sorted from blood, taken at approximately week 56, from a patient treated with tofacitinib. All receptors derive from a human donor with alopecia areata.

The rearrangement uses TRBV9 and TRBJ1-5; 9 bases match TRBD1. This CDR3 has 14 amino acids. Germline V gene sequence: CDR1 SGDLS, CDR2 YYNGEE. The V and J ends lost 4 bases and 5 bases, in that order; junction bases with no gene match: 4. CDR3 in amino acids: CASSPGDRDQPQHF. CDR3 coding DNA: TGTGCCAGCAGCCCAGGGGACAGGGATCAGCCCCAGCATTTT.

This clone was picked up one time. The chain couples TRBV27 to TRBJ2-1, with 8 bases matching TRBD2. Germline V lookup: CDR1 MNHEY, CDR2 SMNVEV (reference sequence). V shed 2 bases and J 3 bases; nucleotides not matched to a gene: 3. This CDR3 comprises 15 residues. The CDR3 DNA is TGTGCCAGCAGTTTAATAGCGGGGATCTACAATGAGCAGTTCTTC. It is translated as CASSLIAGIYNEQFF.

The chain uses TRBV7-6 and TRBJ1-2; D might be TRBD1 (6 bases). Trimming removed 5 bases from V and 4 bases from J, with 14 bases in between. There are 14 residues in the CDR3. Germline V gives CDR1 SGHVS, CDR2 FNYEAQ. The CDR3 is CASSGTGSFYGYTF. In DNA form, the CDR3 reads TGTGCCAGCAGCGGAACAGGGTCCTTCTATGGCTACACCTTC.

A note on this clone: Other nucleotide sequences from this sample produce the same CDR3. CDR3 DNA sequence: TGTGCCTGGAGTGTTGGGACAGGGCCCTACGAGCAGTACTTC. Encoded protein: CAWSVGTGPYEQYF. The chain combines TRBV30 with TRBJ2-7; 9 bases align to TRBD1. Germline V gives CDR1 GTSNPN, CDR2 SVGIG (reference sequence). The CDR3 covers 14 residues. J lost 2 bases, V lost 0 bases, and 2 bases had no gene match.

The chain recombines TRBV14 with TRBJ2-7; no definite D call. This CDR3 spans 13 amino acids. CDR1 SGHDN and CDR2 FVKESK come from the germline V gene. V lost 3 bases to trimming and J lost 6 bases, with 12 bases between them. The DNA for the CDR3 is TGTGCCAGCAGCCACAGAGATAGTCGCGAGCAGTACTTC. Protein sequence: CASSHRDSREQYF. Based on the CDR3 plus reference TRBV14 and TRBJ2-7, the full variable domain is EAGVTQFPSHSVIEKGQTVTLRCDPISGHDNLYWYRRVMGKEIKFLLHFVKESKQDESGMPNNRFLAERTGGTYSTLKVQPAELEDSGVYFCASSHRDSREQYFGPGTRLTVT.

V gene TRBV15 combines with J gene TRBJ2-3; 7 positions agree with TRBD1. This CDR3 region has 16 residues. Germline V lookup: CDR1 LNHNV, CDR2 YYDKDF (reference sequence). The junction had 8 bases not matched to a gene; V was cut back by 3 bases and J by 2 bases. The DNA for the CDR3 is TGTGCCACCAGCAGGTGGACGGGACAGCTCACAGATACGCAGTATTTT. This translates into CATSRWTGQLTDTQYF.

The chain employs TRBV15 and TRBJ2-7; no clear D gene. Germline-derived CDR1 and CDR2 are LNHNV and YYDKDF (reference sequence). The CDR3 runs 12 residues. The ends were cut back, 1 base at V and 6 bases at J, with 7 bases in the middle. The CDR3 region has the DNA TGTGCCACCAGCAGAGGCAGCCCCGAGCAGTACTTC. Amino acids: CATSRGSPEQYF.

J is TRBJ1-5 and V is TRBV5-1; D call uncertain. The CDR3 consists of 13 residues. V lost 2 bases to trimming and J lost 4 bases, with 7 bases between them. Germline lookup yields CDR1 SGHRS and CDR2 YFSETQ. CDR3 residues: CASSLWTNQPQHF. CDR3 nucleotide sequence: TGCGCCAGCAGCTTATGGACGAATCAGCCCCAGCATTTT.

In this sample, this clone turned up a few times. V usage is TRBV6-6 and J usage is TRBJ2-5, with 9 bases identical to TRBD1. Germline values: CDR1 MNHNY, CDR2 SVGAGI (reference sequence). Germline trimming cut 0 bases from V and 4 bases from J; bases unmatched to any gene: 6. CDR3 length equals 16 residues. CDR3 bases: TGTGCCAGCAGTTACTCGCAGGACAGGGGCGGAGAGACCCAGTACTTC. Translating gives CASSYSQDRGGETQYF.

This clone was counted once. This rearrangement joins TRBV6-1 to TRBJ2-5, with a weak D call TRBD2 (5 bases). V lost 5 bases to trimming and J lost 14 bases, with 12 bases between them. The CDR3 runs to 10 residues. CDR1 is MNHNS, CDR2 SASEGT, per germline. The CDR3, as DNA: TGTGCCAGCAGTCTGGACTGGAACTACTTC. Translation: CASSLDWNYF.

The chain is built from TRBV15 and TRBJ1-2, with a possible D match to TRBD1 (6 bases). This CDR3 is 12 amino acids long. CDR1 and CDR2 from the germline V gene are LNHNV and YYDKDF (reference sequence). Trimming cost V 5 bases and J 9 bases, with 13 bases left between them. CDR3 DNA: TGTGCCACCAGCTTTCGGAGGGGGAGCTACACCTTC. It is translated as CATSFRRGSYTF.

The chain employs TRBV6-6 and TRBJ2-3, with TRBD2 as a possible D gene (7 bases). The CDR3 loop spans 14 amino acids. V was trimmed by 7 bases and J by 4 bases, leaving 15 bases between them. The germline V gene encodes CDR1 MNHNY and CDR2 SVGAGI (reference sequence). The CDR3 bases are TGTGCCAGCACCCTTACGGGGGGCGCAGATACGCAGTATTTT. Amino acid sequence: CASTLTGGADTQYF.

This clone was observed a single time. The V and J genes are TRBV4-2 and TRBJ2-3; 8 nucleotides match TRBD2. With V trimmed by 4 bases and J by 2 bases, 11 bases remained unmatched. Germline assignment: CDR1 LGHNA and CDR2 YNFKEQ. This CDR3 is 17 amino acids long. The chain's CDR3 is CASSREAGGGPTDTQYF. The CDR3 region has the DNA TGTGCCAGCAGCCGGGAAGCCGGGGGGGGGCCCACAGATACGCAGTATTTT.

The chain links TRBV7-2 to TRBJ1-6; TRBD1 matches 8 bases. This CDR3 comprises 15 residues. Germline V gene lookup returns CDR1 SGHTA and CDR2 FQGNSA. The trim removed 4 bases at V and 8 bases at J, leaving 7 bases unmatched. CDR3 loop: CASSWSGTGDSPLHF. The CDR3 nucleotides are TGTGCCAGCAGCTGGTCCGGGACAGGCGATTCACCCCTCCACTTT.